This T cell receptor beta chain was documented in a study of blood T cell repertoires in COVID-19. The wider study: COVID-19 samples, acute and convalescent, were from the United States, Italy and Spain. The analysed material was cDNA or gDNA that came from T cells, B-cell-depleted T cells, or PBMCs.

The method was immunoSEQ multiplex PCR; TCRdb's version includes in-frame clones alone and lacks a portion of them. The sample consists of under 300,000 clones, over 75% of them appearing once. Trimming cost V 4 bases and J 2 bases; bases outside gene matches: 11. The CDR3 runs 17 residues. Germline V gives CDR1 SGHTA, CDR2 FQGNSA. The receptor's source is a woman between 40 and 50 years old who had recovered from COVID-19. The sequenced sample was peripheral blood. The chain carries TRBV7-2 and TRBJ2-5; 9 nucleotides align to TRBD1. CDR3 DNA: TGTGCCAGCAGCTCGTCCGGGACAGGGTTCGGACAAGAGACCCAGTACTTC. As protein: CASSSSGTGFGQETQYF.